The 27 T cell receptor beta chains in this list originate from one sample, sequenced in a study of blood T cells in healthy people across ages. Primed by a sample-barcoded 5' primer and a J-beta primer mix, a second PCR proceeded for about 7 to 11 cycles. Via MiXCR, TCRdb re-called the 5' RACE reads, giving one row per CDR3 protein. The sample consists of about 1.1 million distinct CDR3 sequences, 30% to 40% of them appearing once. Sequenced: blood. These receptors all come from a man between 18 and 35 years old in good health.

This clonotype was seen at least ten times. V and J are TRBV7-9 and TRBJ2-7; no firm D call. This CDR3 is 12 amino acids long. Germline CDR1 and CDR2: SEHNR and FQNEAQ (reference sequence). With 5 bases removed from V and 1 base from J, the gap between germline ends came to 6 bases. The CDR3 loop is CASSAGSYEQYF. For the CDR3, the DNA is TGTGCCAGCAGCGCTGGGTCCTACGAGCAGTACTTC.

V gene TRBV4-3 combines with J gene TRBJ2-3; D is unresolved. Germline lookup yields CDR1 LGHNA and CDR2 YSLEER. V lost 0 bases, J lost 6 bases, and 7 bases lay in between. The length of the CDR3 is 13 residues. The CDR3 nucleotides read TGCGCCAGCAGCCAAGACTCCATTGATACGCAGTATTTT. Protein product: CASSQDSIDTQYF.

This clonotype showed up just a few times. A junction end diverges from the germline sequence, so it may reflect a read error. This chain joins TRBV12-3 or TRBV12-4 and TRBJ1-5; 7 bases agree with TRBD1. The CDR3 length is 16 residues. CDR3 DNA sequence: TGTGCCGGCAGTGCCACAGGGGTGGATAGCAATCAGCCCCAGCATTTT. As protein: CAGSATGVDSNQPQHF.

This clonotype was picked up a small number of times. The CDR3 DNA is TGTGCCAGCAGCGAGGGACAGTATTTTGAAAAACTGTTTTTT. Its translation is CASSEGQYFEKLFF. The J gene is TRBJ1-4, the V gene TRBV25-1; TRBD1 aligns across 7 bases. The length of the CDR3 is 14 residues. Germline V CDR1 and CDR2: MGHDK, SYGVNS. With V trimmed by 6 bases and J by 7 bases, 8 bases remained unmatched.

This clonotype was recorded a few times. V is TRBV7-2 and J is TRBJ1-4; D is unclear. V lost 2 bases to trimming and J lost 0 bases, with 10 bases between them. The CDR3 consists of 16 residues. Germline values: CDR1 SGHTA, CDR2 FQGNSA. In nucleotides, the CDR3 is TGTGCCAGCAGCTTACTCCCGGCGGCAACTAATGAAAAACTGTTTTTT. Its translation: CASSLLPAATNEKLFF.

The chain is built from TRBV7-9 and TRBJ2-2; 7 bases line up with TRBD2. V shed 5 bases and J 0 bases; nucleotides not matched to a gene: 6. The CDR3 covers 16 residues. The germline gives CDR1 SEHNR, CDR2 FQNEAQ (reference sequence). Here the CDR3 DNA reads TGTGCCAGCAGCCAACAAGGACTAGCGAACACCGGGGAGCTGTTTTTT. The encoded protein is CASSQQGLANTGELFF.

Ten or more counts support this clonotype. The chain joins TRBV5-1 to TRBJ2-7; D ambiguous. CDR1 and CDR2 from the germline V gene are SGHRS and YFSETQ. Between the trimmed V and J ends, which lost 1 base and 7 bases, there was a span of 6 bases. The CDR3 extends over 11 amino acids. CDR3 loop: CASSLRDEQYF. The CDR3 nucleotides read TGCGCCAGCAGCTTGCGCGATGAGCAGTACTTC.

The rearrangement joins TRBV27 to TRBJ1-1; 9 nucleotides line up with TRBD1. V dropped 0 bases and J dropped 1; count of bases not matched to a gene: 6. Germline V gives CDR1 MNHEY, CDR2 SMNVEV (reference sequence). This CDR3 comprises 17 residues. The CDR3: CASSLSPTGGANTEAFF. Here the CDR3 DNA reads TGTGCCAGCAGTTTATCGCCGACAGGGGGGGCGAACACTGAAGCTTTCTTT.

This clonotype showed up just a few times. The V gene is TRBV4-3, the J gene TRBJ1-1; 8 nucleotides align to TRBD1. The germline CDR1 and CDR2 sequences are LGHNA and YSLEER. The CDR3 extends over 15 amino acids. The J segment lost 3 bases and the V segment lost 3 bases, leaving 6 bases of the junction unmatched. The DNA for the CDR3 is TGCGCCAGCAGCCAGACCCCGGACAGGGACACTGAAGCTTTCTTT. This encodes CASSQTPDRDTEAFF.

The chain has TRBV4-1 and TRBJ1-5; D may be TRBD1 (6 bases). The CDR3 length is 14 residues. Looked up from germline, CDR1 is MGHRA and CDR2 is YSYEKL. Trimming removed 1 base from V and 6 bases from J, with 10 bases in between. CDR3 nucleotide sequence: TGCGCCAGCAGCCAAGGGACAGTGGTTCAGCCCCAGCATTTT. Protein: CASSQGTVVQPQHF.

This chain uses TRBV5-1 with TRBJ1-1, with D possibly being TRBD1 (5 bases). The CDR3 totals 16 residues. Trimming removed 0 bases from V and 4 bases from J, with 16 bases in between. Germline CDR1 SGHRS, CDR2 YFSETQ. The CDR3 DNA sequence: TGCGCCAGCAGCTTGGGCGGGATTATCGGGGGCACTGAAGCTTTCTTT. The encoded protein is CASSLGGIIGGTEAFF.

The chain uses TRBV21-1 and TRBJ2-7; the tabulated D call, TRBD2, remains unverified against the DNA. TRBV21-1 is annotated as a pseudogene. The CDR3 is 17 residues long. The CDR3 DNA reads TGTGCCAGCAGCAAAGTGAAGACTAGCGGGGCTGACAATGAGCAGTACTTC. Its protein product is CASSKVKTSGADNEQYF.

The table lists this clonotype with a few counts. CDR3 protein: CASSQRDSANTEAFF. CDR3 DNA: TGCGCCAGCAGCCAACGGGACAGCGCGAACACTGAAGCTTTCTTT. The genes are TRBV4-1 and TRBJ1-1, with 7 nucleotides matching TRBD1. V lost 2 bases to trimming and J lost 1 base; unmatched junction nucleotides: 4. CDR1 MGHRA and CDR2 YSYEKL come from the germline V gene. The CDR3 consists of 15 residues.

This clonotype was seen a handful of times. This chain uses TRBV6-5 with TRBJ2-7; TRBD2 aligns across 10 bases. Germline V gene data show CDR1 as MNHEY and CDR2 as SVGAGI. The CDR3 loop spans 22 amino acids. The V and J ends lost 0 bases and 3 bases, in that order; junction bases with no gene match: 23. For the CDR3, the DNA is TGTGCCAGCAGTTACTCAGCACCCAAACTAGCGGGGCTTCTAACTCGTAACTACGAGCAGTACTTC. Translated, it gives CASSYSAPKLAGLLTRNYEQYF.

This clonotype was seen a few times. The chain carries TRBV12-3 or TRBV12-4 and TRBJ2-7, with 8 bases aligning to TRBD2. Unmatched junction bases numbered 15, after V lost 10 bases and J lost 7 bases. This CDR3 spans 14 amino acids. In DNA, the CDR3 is TGTGCCACCATACTGGCGGGGGGATACAATGAGCAGTACTTC. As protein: CATILAGGYNEQYF.

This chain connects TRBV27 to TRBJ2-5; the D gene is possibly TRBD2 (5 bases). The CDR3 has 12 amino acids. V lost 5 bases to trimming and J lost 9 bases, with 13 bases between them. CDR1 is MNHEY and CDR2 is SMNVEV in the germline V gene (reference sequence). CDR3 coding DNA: TGTGCCAGCAGTAGTACGGCGGGTCCCCAGTACTTC. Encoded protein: CASSSTAGPQYF.

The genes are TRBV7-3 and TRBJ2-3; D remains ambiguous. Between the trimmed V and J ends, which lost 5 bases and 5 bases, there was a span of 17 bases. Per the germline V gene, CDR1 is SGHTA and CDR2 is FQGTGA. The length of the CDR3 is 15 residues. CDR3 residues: CASSGQHSPGDTQYF. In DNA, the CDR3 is TGTGCCAGCAGCGGCCAACATAGCCCGGGAGATACGCAGTATTTT.

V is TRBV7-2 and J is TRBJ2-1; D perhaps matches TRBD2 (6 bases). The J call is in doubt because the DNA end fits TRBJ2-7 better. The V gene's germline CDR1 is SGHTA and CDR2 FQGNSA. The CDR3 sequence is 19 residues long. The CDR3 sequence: CASSLHHLPLRLVDNEQYF. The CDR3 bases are TGTGCCAGCAGCCTCCACCACCTCCCACTTAGACTAGTAGACAATGAGCAGTACTTC.

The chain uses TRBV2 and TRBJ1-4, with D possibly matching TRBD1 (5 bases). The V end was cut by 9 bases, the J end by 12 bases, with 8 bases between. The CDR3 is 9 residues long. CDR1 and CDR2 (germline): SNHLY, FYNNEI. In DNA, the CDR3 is TGTGCCAGGAGGGGTCAACTGTTTTTT. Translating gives CARRGQLFF. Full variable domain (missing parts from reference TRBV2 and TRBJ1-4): EPEVTQTPSHQVTQMGQEVILRCVPISNHLYFYWYRQILGQKVEFLVSFYNNEISEKSEIFDDQFSVERPDGSNFTLKIRSTKLEDSAMYFCARRGQLFFGSGTQLSVL.

The CDR3 nucleotides are TGTGCCAGCAGTCCCTTGGAAGGGAGCTACAATGAGCAGTTCTTC. Translating it yields CASSPLEGSYNEQFF. The rearrangement uses TRBV11-1 and TRBJ2-1, with D maybe TRBD2 (5 bases). This CDR3 is built from 15 residues. The germline V gene encodes CDR1 SGHAT and CDR2 FQDESV (reference sequence). Trimming left V 6 bases short and J 3 bases short, with 15 bases between. The variable domain in full, completed from reference TRBV11-1 and TRBJ2-1, reads EAEVAQSPRYKITEKSQAVAFWCDPISGHATLYWYRQILGQGPELLVQFQDESVVDDSQLPKDRFSAERLKGVDSTLKIQPAELGDSAMYLCASSPLEGSYNEQFFGPGTRLTVL.

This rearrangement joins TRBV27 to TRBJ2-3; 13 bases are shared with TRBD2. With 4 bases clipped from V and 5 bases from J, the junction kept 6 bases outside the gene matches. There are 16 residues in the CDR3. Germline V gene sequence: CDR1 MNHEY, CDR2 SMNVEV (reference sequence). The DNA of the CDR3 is TGTGCCAGCAGTTCCACGGGACTAGCGGGGCAAGATACGCAGTATTTT. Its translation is CASSSTGLAGQDTQYF.

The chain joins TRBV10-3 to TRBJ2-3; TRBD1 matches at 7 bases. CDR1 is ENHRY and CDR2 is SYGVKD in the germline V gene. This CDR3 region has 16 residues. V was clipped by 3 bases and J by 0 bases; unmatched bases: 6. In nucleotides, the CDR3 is TGTGCCATCAGTGAAGAAACAGGGGTCAGCACAGATACGCAGTATTTT. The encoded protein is CAISEETGVSTDTQYF.

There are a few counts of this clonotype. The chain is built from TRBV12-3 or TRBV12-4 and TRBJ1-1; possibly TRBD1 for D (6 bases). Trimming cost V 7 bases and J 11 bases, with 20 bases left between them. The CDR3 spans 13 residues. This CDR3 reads CASTRGAPESAFF. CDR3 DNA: TGTGCCAGCACCCGGGGGGCCCCTGAATCGGCTTTCTTT.

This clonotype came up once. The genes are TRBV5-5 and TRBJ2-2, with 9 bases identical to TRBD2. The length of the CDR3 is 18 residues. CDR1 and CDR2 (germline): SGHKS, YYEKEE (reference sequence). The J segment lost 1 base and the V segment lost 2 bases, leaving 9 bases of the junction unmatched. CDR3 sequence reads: CASSFLIAGAENTGELFF. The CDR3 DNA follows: TGTGCCAGCAGCTTCCTAATAGCGGGGGCCGAGAACACCGGGGAGCTGTTTTTT.

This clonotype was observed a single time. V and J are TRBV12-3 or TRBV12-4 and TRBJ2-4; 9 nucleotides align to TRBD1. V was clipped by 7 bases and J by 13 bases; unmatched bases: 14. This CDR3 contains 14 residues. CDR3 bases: TGTGCCAGCATCCCGGGGACAGGGCCCCGGGAGCAGTACTTC. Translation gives CASIPGTGPREQYF.

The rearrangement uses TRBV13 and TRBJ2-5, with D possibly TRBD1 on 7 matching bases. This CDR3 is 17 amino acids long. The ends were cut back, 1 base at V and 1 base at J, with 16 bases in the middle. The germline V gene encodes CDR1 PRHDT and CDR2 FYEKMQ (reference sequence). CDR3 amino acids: CASSLAPGGSVQETQYF. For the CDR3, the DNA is TGTGCCAGCAGCTTAGCTCCAGGGGGGAGCGTCCAAGAGACCCAGTACTTC.

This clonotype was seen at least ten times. The CDR3 loop is CSVAGQGNGYTF. CDR3 sequence (DNA): TGCAGCGTTGCGGGACAGGGGAATGGCTACACCTTC. This chain uses TRBV29-1 with TRBJ1-2, with 10 bases identical to TRBD1. The CDR3 loop spans 12 amino acids. Trimming removed 4 bases from V and 6 bases from J; junction bases left unmatched: 2. Germline CDR1 SQVTM, CDR2 ANQGSEA. Filled out from reference TRBV29-1 and TRBJ1-2, the complete variable domain reads SAVISQKPSRDICQRGTSLTIQCQVDSQVTMMFWYRQQPGQSLTLIATANQGSEATYESGFVIDKFPISRPNLTFSTLTVSNMSPEDSSIYLCSVAGQGNGYTFGSGTRLTVV.